A single sample is the source of the 10 T cell receptor beta chains below, sequenced in a study of T cell clusters in autoimmune cytopenias. Each sample's input was about 250 ng genomic DNA, roughly 40,000 genome equivalents. TRB was amplified by touch-down multiplex PCR, primer pools A and B combined. TCRdb re-called the multiplex PCR reads; one entry per CDR3 protein, DNA not given. The sample totals 6,000 to 7,000 distinct CDR3 sequences. The sample also formed part of further work on T cell repertoires in aging, cancer and after chemotherapy.

Sequencing used peripheral blood. The receptor set was obtained from a human donor in good health.

The J gene is TRBJ2-3, the V gene TRBV27. The CDR3 is made up of 13 amino acids. Looked up from germline, CDR1 is MNHEY and CDR2 is SMNVEV (reference sequence). CDR3 sequence: CASSFLPIDTQYF.

Its frequency marks this clonotype as medium-sized. This rearrangement joins TRBV27 to TRBJ1-2; TCRdb's D call of TRBD1 is untestable without DNA. The CDR3 extends over 15 amino acids. Per germline, CDR1 MNHEY and CDR2 SMNVEV (reference sequence). The CDR3 reads CASSLARDRDYGYTF.

V usage is TRBV6-5 and J usage is TRBJ1-1; the D gene TCRdb calls, TRBD1, cannot be checked with no DNA. CDR1 is MNHEY, CDR2 SVGAGI, per germline. CDR3 length: 13 amino acids. CDR3 sequence reads: CASRGQPNTEAFF.

This clonotype ranks as large in terms of frequency. The chain couples TRBV29-1 to TRBJ2-5; TCRdb calls TRBD2, which cannot be checked without DNA. CDR1 is SQVTM and CDR2 is ANQGSEA in the germline V gene. The CDR3 is 15 amino acids. This CDR3 is CSVGTSGGDMQTQYF.

This rearrangement joins TRBV4-3 to TRBJ1-2; the TRBD1 assignment by TCRdb is unverifiable without DNA. Germline V CDR1 and CDR2: LGHNA, YSLEER. CDR3 size: 15 residues. CDR3 sequence reads: CASSQDDSGVYGYTF.

The chain has TRBV7-6 and TRBJ1-5. There are 15 residues in the CDR3. Germline CDR1 and CDR2: SGHVS and FNYEAQ. CDR3: CASSLGGSSNQPQHF.

The CDR3 here is CASTHGGELFF. The chain carries TRBV5-1 and TRBJ2-2. Germline assignment: CDR1 SGHRS and CDR2 YFSETQ. The CDR3 has 11 amino acids.

This clonotype registers medium-sized (0.01 to 0.1%) by frequency. The chain links TRBV27 to TRBJ2-6. This CDR3 has 16 amino acids. Germline CDR1 reads MNHEY; CDR2 reads SMNVEV (reference sequence). The CDR3 here is CASSQDGNSGANVLTF.

J is TRBJ2-7 and V is TRBV11-1; there is no DNA to check the TCRdb D call of TRBD1. This CDR3 spans 14 amino acids. From germline, CDR1 is SGHAT and CDR2 FQDESV (reference sequence). CDR3 region: CASSRTGSSYEQYF. Based on the CDR3 plus reference TRBV11-1 and TRBJ2-7, the full variable domain is EAEVAQSPRYKITEKSQAVAFWCDPISGHATLYWYRQILGQGPELLVQFQDESVVDDSQLPKDRFSAERLKGVDSTLKIQPAELGDSAMYLCASSRTGSSYEQYFGPGTRLTVT.

The chain couples TRBV19 to TRBJ1-1. The CDR3 has 13 residues. From germline, CDR1 is LNHDA and CDR2 SQIVND (reference sequence). The CDR3: CASSGRANTEAFF.